The clone carrying this T cell receptor beta chain has ten or more counts. Antigen unknown. Germline V gene lookup returns CDR1 DFQATT and CDR2 SNEGSKA (reference sequence). This CDR3 is built from 17 residues. With 1 base removed from V and 1 base from J, the gap between germline ends came to 17 bases. The record originates from a study of T cells after yellow fever vaccination. Findings and limits, study-wide: Within FACS-sorted repertoires, abundant clonotypes contaminating from the bulk population could be present.

TCRdb passed the 5' RACE reads through MiXCR, listing each CDR3 protein once. The sample lists some 240,000 distinct CDR3 sequences, roughly 3.7% occurring once. The TCR comes from a man aged 18 to 30 who received the YFV17D yellow fever vaccine. This chain uses TRBV20-1 with TRBJ2-4, with D possibly called TRBD1 or TRBD2 (6 bases each). Sequencing was performed on PBMCs, taken 15 days after the yellow fever booster vaccination. The CDR3 sequence is CSARAYREVTAKNIQYF. The CDR3 nucleotides are TGCAGTGCTAGAGCCTACAGGGAGGTAACGGCCAAAAACATTCAGTACTTC.